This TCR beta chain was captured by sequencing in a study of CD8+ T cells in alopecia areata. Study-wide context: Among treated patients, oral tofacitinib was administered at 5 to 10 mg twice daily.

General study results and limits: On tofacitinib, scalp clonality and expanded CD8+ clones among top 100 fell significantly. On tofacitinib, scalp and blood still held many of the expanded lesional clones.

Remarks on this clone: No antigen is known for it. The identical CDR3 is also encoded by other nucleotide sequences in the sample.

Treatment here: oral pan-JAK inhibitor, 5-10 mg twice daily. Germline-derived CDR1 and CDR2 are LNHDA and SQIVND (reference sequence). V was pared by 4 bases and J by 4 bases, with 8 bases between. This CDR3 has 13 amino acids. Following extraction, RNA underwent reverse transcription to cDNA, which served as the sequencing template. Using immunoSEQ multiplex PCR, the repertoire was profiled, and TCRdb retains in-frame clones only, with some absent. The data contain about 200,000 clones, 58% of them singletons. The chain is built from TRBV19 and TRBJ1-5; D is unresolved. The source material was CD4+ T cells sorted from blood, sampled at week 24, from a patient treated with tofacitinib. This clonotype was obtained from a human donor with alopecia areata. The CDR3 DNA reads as TGTGCCAGTAGTAGGGCCCTGAATCAGCCCCAGCATTTT. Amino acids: CASSRALNQPQHF.